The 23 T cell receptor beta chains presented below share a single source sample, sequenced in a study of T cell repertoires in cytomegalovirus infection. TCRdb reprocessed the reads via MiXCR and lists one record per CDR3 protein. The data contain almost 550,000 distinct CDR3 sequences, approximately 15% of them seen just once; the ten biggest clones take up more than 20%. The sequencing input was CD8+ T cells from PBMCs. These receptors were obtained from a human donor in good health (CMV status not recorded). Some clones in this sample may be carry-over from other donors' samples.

CDR3 in DNA: TGTGCCAGCAGTTACAAGGCGGGAGGGAGAGAGCAGTTCTTC. Translated, it gives CASSYKAGGREQFF. V and J are TRBV6-6 and TRBJ2-1, with 9 bases lining up with TRBD2. V lost 2 bases and J lost 10; bases outside the gene matches: 6. The CDR3 length is 14 residues. The germline gives CDR1 MNHNY, CDR2 SVGAGI (reference sequence).

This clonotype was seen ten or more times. Here the CDR3 reads CASSERTSGRAWSYNEQFF. The CDR3, as DNA: TGTGCCAGCAGTGAGAGGACTAGCGGGAGGGCCTGGTCCTACAATGAGCAGTTCTTC. The chain employs TRBV2 and TRBJ2-1; 15 bases line up with TRBD2. Trimming at V came to 3 bases and at J to 1 base, leaving 7 bases not matched to a gene. The length of the CDR3 is 19 residues. Germline CDR1 SNHLY, CDR2 FYNNEI. Together with reference TRBV2 and TRBJ2-1, the CDR3 gives the full variable domain: EPEVTQTPSHQVTQMGQEVILRCVPISNHLYFYWYRQILGQKVEFLVSFYNNEISEKSEIFDDQFSVERPDGSNFTLKIRSTKLEDSAMYFCASSERTSGRAWSYNEQFFGPGTRLTVL.

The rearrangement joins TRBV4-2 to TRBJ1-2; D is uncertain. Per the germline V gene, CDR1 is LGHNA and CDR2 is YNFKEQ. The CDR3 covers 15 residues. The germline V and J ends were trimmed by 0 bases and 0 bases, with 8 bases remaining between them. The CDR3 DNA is TGTGCCAGCAGCCAAGATTGGCAGACTAACTATGGCTACACCTTC. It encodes CASSQDWQTNYGYTF.

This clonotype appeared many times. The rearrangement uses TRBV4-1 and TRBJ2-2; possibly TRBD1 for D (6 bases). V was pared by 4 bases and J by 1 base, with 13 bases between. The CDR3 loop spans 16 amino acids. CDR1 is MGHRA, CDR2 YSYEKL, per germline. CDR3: CASSLQRGRNTGELFF. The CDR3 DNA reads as TGCGCCAGCAGCCTTCAAAGGGGGAGGAACACCGGGGAGCTGTTTTTT.

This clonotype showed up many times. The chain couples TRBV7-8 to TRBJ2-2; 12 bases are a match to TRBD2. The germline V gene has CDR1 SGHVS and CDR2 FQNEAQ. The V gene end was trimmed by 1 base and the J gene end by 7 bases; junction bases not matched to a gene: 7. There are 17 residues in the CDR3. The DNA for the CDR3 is TGTGCCAGCAGCTTAGGACTAGCGGGGGCCCCGGACGGGGAGCTGTTTTTT. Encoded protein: CASSLGLAGAPDGELFF. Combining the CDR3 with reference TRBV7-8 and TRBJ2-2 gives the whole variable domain GAGVSQSPRYKVAKRGQDVALRCDPISGHVSLFWYQQALGQGPEFLTYFQNEAQLDKSGLPSDRFFAERPEGSVSTLKIQRTQQEDSAVYLCASSLGLAGAPDGELFFGEGSRLTVL.

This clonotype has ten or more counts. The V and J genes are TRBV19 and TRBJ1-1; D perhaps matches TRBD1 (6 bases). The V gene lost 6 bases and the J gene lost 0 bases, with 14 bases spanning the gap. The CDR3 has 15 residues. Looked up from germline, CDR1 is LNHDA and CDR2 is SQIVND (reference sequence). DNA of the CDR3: TGTGCCAGTAGCCGTAACAGGGCCGTGAACACTGAAGCTTTCTTT. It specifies CASSRNRAVNTEAFF.

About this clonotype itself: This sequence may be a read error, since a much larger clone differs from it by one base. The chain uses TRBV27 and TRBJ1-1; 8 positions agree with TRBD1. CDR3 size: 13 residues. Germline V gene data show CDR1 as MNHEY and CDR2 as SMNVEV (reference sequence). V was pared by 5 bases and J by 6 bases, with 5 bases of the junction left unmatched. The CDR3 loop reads CASSGQGHAEAFF. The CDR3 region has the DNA TGTGCCAGCAGTGGACAGGGTCATGCTGAAGCTTTCTTT.

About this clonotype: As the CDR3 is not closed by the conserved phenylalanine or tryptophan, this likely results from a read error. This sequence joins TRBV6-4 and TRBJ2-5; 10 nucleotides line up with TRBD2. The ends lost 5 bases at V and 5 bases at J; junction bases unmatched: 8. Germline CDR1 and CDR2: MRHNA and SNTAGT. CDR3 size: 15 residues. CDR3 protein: CASSFLAGERETQYL. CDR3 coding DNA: TGTGCCAGCAGTTTCCTAGCGGGGGAGAGGGAGACCCAGTACTTA.

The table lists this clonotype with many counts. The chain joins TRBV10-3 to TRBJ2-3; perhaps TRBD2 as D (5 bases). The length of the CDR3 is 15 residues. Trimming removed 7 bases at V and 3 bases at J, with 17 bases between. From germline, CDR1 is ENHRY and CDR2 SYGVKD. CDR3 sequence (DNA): TGTGCCATCACGGACCCAACCCCGGGGACAGATACGCAGTATTTT. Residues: CAITDPTPGTDTQYF.

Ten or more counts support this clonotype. CDR3 in DNA: TGCAGTGCTAGAGAGGGACAGAGAAGAGAAAATAGCAATCAGCCCCAGCATTTT. Residues: CSAREGQRRENSNQPQHF. The J gene is TRBJ1-5, the V gene TRBV20-1; TRBD1 agrees at 7 bases. This CDR3 contains 18 residues. Losses at the gene ends were 0 bases for V and 0 bases for J; bases not matched to a gene: 11. Germline V gives CDR1 DFQATT, CDR2 SNEGSKA (reference sequence).

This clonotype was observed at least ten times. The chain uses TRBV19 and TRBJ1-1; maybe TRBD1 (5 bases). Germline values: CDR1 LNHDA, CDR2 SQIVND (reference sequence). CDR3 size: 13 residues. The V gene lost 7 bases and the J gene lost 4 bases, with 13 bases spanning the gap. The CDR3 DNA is TGTGCCAGTATCCCGGGGCTAGGCACTGAAGCTTTCTTT. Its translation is CASIPGLGTEAFF.

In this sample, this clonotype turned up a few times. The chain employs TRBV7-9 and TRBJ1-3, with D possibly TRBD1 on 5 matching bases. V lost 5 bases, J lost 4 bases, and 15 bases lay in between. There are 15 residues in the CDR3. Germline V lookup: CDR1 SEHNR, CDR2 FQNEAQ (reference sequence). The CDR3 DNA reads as TGTGCCAGCAGCCCCCGCGGAGGGGTCGGAAACACCATATATTTT. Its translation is CASSPRGGVGNTIYF.

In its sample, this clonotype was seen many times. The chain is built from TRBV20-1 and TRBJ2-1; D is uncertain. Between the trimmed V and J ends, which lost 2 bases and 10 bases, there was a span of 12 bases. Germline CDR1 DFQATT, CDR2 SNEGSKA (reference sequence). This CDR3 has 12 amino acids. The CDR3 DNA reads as TGCAGTGCTAGATTACCGGGTGCGGAGCAGTTCTTC. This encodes CSARLPGAEQFF.

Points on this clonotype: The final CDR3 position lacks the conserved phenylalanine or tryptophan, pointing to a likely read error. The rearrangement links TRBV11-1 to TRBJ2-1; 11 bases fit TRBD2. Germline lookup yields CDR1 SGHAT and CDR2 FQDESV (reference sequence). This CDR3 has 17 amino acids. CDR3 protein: CPSSLEASGGIYNEQFL. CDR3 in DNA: TGTCCCAGCAGCTTAGAGGCTAGCGGGGGGATCTACAATGAGCAGTTCTTA.

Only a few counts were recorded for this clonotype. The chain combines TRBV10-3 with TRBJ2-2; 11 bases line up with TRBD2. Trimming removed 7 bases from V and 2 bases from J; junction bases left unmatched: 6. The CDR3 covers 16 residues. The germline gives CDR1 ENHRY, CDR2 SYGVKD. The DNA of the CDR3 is TGTGCCATCACCTCTAGCGGGGGGCCTAACACCGGGGAGCTGTTTTTT. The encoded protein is CAITSSGGPNTGELFF.

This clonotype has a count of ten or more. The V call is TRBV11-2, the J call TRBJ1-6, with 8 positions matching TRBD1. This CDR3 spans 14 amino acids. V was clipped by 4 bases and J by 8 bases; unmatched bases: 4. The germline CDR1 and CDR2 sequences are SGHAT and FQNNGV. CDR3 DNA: TGTGCCAGCAGCTACGACAGGGGTTATTCACCCCTCCACTTT. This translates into CASSYDRGYSPLHF.

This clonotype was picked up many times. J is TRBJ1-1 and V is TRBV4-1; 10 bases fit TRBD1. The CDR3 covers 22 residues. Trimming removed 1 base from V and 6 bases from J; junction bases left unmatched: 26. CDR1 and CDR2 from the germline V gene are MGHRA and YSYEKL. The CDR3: CASSQVSGQLSQTGGRSPEAFF. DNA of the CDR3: TGCGCCAGCAGCCAAGTTTCGGGGCAATTGAGTCAGACAGGGGGCCGTAGCCCTGAAGCTTTCTTT.

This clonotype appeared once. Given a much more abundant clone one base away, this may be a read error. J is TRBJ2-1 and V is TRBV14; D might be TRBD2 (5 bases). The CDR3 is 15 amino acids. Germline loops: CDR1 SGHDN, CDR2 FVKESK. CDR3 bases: TGTGCCAGCAGCCAAGATGACGGGGATTACAATGAGCCGTTCTTC. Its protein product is CASSQDDGDYNEPFF.

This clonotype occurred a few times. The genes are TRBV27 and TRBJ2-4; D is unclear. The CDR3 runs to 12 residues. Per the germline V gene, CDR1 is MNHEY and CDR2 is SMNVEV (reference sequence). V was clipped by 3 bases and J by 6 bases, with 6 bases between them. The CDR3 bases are TGTGCCAGCAGTTTTACCCCAAACATTCAGTACTTC. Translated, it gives CASSFTPNIQYF.

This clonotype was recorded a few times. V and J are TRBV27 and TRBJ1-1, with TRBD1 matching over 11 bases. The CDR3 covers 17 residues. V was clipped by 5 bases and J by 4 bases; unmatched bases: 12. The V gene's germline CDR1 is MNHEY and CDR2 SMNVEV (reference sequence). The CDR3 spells CASSPIGTGGLPTEAFF. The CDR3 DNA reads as TGTGCCAGCAGTCCGATTGGGACAGGGGGACTTCCCACTGAAGCTTTCTTT.

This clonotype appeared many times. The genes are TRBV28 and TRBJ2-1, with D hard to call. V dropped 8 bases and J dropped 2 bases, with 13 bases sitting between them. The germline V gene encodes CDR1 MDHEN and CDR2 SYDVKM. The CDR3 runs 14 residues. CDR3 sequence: CASGWLGPYNEQFF. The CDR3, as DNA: TGTGCCAGCGGATGGCTCGGGCCCTACAATGAGCAGTTCTTC. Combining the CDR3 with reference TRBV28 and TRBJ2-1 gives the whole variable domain DVKVTQSSRYLVKRTGEKVFLECVQDMDHENMFWYRQDPGLGLRLIYFSYDVKMKEKGDIPEGYSVSREKKERFSLILESASTNQTSMYLCASGWLGPYNEQFFGPGTRLTVL.

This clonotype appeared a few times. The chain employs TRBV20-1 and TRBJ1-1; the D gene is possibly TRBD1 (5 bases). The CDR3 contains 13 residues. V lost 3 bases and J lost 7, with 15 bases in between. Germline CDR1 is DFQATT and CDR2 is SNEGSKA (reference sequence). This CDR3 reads CSASWGGGYEAFF. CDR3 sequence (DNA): TGCAGTGCTAGCTGGGGGGGAGGGTATGAAGCTTTCTTT.

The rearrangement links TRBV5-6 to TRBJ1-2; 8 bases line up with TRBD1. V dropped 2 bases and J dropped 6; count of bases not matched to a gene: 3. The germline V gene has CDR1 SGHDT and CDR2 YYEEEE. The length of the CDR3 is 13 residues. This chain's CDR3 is CASSFTGGNGYTF. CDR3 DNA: TGTGCCAGCAGCTTTACAGGGGGAAATGGCTACACCTTC.